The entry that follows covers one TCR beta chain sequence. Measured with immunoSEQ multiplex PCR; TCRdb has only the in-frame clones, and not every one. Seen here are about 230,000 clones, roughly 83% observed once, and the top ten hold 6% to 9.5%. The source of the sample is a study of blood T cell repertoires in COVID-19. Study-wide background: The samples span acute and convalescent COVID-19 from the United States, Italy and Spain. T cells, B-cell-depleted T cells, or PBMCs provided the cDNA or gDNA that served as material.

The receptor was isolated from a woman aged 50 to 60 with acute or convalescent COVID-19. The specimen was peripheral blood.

This CDR3 reads CAIQGANTGELFF. CDR3 nucleotides: TGTGCCATACAGGGCGCGAACACCGGGGAGCTGTTTTTT. The V call is TRBV19, the J call TRBJ2-2; D may be TRBD1 (6 bases). The CDR3 covers 13 residues. The ends were cut back, 10 bases at V and 0 bases at J, with 9 bases in the middle. The germline gives CDR1 LNHDA, CDR2 SQIVND (reference sequence).